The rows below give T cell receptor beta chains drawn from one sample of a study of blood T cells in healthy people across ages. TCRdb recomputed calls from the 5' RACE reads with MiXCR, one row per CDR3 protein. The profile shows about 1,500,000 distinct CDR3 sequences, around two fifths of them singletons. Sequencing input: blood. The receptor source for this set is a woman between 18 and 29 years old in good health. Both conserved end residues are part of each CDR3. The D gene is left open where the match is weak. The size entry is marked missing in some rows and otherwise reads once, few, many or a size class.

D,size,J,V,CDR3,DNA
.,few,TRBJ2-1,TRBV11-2,CASSPTLHSYNEQFF,TGTGCCAGCAGCCCGACTCTACACTCCTACAATGAGCAGTTCTTC
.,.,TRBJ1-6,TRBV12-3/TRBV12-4,CASSYRTNSPLHF,TGTGCCAGCAGTTATCGGACTAATTCACCCCTCCACTTT
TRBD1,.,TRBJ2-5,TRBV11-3,CASSTRTGEQETQYF,TGTGCCAGCAGCACCCGGACAGGAGAACAAGAGACCCAGTACTTC
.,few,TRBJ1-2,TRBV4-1,CASSQWRTDYGYTF,TGCGCCAGCAGCCAGTGGAGGACGGACTATGGCTACACCTTC
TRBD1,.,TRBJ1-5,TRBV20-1,CSAATGNNQPQHF,TGCAGTGCTGCGACAGGGAACAATCAGCCCCAGCATTTT
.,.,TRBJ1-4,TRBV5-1,CASAPGHSGEKLFF,TGCGCCAGCGCCCCGGGACACTCGGGTGAAAAACTGTTTTTT
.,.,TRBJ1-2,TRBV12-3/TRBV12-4,CASSPAGHYGYTF,TGTGCCAGCAGTCCTGCAGGTCACTATGGCTACACCTTC
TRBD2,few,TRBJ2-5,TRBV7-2,CDSSLEPGLAGETQYF,TGTGACAGCAGCTTAGAGCCGGGACTAGCAGGAGAGACCCAGTACTTC
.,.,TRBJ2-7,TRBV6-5,CASSPDPDTEQYF,TGTGCCAGTAGCCCAGATCCCGACACCGAGCAGTACTTC
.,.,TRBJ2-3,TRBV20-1,CSAPVLHRSPTDTQYF,TGCAGTGCTCCTGTGCTTCACAGATCCCCCACAGATACGCAGTATTTT
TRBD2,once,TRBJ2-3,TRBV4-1,CASSSGVAGVSTQYF,TGCGCCAGCAGCTCAGGGGTAGCGGGAGTGTCTACGCAGTATTTT
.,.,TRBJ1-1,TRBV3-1,CASSAEGESEAFF,TGTGCCAGCAGCGCCGAAGGGGAGAGTGAAGCTTTCTTT
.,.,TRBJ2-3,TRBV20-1,CSAYTLVGESTDTQYF,TGCAGTGCATATACCCTGGTCGGGGAGAGCACAGATACGCAGTATTTT
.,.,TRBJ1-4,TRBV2,CASSEREISMEKLFF,TGTGCCAGCAGTGAGAGGGAAATTAGTATGGAAAAACTGTTTTTT
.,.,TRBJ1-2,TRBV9,CASSAGLAPNYGYTF,TGTGCCAGCAGCGCCGGGCTTGCGCCCAACTATGGCTACACCTTC
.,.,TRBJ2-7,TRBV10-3,CAISLDVGASEQYF,TGTGCCATCAGCCTAGATGTGGGTGCGAGCGAGCAGTACTTC
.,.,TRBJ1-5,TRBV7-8,CASSLGLKGGAQPQHF,TGTGCCAGCAGCTTAGGTCTGAAGGGGGGAGCTCAGCCCCAGCATTTT
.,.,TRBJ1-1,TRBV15,CATSVAGMNTEAFF,TGTGCCACCAGCGTCGCGGGAATGAACACTGAAGCTTTCTTT
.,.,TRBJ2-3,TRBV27,CASSLVSLRTDTRYF,TGTGCCAGCAGTTTAGTAAGTCTCCGCACAGATACGCGGTATTTT